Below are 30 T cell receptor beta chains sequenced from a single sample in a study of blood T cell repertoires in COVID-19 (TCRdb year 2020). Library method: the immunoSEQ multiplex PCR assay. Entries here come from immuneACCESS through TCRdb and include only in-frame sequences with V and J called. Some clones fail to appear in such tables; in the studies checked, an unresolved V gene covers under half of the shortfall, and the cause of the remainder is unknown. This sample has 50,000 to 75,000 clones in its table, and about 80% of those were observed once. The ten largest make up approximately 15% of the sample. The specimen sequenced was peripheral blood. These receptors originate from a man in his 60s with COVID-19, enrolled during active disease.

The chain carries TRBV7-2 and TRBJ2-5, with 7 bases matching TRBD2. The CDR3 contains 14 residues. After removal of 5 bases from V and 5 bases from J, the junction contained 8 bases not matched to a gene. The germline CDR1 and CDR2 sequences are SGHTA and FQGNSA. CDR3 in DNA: TGTGCCAGCAGCGCGTTGACTAGCACGGAGACCCAGTACTTC. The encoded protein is CASSALTSTETQYF.

CDR3 DNA: TGTGCCAGCAGCACATCTGCGGGGGCTCCTGAGCAGTTCTTC. The encoded protein is CASSTSAGAPEQFF. The chain recombines TRBV7-9 with TRBJ2-1; a weak D match, TRBD2 (7 bases). CDR1 SEHNR and CDR2 FQNEAQ come from the germline V gene (reference sequence). V was clipped by 5 bases and J by 9 bases, with 17 bases between them. The CDR3 length is 14 residues.

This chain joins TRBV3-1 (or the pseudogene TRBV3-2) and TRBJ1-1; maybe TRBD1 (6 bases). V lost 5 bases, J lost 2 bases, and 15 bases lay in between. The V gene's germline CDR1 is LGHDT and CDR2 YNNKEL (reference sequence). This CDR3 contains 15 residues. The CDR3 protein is CASSDAGTPNTEAFF. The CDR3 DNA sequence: TGTGCCAGCAGCGACGCCGGGACACCTAACACTGAAGCTTTCTTT.

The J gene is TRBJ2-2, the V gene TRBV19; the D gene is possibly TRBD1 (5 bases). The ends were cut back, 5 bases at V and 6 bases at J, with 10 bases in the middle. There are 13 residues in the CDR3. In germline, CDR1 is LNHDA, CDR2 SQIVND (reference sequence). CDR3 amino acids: CASSPWGAGELFF. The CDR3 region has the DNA TGTGCCAGTAGTCCATGGGGCGCCGGGGAGCTGTTTTTT.

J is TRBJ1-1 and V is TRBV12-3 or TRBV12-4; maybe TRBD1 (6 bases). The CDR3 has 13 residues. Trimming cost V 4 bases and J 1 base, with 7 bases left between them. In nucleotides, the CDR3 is TGTGCCAGCAGTTGGACAGAGAACACTGAAGCTTTCTTT. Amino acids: CASSWTENTEAFF.

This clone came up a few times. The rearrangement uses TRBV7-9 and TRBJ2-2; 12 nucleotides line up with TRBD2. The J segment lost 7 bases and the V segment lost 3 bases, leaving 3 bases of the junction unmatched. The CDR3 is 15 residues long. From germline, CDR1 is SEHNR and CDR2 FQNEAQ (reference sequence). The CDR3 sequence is CASSFRTSGIGELFF. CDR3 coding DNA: TGTGCCAGCAGCTTTCGGACTAGCGGGATCGGGGAGCTGTTTTTT.

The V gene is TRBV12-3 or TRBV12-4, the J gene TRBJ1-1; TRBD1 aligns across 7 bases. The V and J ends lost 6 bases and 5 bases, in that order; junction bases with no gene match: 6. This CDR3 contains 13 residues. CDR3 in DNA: TGTGCCAGCAGCGAAAACAGGGGAACTGAAGCTTTCTTT. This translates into CASSENRGTEAFF.

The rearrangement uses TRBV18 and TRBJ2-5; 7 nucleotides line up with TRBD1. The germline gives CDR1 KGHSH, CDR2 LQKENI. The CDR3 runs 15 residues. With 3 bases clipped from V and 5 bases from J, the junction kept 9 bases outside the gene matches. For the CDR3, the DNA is TGTGCCAGCTCACCTCGGGACAGCACCGTGGAGACCCAGTACTTC. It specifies CASSPRDSTVETQYF.

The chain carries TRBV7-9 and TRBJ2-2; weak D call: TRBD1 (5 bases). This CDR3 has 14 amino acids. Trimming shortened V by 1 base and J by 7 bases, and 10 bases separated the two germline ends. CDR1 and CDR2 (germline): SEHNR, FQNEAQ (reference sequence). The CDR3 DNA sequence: TGTGCCAGCAGCTTAGAGGGGCTTGGCGGGGAGCTGTTTTTT. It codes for CASSLEGLGGELFF.

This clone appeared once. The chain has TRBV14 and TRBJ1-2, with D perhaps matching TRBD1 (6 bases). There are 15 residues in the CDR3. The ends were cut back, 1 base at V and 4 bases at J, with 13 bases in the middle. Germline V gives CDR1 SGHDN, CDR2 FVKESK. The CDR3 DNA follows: TGTGCCAGCAGCCAAGGGATGACAGGCCCCTATGGCTACACCTTC. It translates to CASSQGMTGPYGYTF.

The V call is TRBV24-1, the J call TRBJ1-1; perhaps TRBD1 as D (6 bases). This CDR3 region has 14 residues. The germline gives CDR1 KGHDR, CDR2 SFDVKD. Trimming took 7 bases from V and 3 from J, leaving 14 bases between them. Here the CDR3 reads CATSRTGLYTEAFF. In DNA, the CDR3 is TGTGCCACCAGCAGAACAGGGCTGTACACTGAAGCTTTCTTT.

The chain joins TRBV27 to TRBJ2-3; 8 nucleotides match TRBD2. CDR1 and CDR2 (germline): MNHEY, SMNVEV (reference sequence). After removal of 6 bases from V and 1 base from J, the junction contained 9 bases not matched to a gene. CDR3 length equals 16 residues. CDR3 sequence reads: CASRAPAGAGTDTQYF. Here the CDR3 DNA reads TGTGCCAGCAGGGCCCCAGCGGGAGCGGGCACAGATACGCAGTATTTT.

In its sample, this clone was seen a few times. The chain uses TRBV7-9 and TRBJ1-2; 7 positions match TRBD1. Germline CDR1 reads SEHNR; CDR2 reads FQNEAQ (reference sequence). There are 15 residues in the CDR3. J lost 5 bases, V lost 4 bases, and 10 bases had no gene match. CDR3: CASSSDREGVYGYTF. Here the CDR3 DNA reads TGTGCCAGCAGCTCCGACAGGGAAGGGGTTTATGGCTACACCTTC. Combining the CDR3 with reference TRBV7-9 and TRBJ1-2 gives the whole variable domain DTGVSQNPRHKITKRGQNVTFRCDPISEHNRLYWYRQTLGQGPEFLTYFQNEAQLEKSRLLSDRFSAERPKGSFSTLEIQRTEQGDSAMYLCASSSDREGVYGYTFGSGTRLTVV.

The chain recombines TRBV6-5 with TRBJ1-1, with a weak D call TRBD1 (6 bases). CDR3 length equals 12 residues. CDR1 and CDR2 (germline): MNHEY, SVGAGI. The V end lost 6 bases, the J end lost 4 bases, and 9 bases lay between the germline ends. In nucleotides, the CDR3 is TGTGCCAGCAGGCCAGGGGCCACTGAAGCTTTCTTT. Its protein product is CASRPGATEAFF.

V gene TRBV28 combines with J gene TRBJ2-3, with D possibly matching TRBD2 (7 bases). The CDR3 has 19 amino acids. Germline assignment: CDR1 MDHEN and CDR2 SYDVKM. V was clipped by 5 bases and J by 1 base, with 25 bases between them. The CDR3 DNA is TGTGCCAGCAGTCCCATGAGGGGGGGCGATCGTCGCGGCACAGATACGCAGTATTTT. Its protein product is CASSPMRGGDRRGTDTQYF.

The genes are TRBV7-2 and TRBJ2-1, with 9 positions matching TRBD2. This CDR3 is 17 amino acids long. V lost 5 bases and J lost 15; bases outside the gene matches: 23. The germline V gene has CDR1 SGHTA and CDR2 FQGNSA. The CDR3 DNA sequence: TGTGCCAGCAGCCGTAATTACCCGGGACTAGCCGGGGAGAAAGTGTTCTTC. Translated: CASSRNYPGLAGEKVFF.

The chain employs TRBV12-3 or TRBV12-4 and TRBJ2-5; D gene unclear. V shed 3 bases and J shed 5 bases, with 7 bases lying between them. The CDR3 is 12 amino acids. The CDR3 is CASSFLRETQYF. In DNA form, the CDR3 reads TGTGCCAGCAGTTTTCTGCGGGAGACCCAGTACTTC.

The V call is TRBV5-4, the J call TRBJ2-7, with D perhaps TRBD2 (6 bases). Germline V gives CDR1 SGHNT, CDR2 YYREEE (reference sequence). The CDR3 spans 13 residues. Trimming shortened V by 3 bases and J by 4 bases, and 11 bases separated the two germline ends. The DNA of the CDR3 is TGTGCCAGCAGCTACGAGGGAGGTTACGAGCAGTACTTC. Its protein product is CASSYEGGYEQYF.

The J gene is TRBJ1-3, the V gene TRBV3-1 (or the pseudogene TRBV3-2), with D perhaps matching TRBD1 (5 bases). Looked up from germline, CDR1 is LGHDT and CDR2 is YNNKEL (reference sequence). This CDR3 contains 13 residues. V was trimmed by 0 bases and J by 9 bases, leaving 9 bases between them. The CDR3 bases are TGTGCCAGCAGCCAAGATAACGGGGGCACCATATATTTT. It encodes CASSQDNGGTIYF.

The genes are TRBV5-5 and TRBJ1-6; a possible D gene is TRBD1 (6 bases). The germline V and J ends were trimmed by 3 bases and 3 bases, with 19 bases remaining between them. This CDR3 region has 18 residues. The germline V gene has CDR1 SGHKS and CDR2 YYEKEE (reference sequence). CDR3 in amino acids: CASSSPQGQPLYNSPLHF. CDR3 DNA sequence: TGTGCCAGCAGCTCCCCCCAGGGACAACCTCTCTATAATTCACCCCTCCACTTT.

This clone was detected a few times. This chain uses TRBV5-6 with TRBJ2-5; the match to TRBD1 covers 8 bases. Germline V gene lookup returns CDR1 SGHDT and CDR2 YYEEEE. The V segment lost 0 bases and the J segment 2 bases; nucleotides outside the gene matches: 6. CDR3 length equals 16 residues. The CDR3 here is CASSLALGQVQETQYF. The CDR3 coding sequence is TGTGCCAGCAGCTTGGCTTTGGGACAGGTTCAAGAGACCCAGTACTTC.

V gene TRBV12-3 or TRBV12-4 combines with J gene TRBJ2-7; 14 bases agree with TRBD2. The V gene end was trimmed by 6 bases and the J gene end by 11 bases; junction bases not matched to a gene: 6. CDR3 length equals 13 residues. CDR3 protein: CASRIGTSGREYF. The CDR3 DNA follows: TGTGCCAGCAGGATCGGGACTAGCGGGAGAGAGTACTTC.

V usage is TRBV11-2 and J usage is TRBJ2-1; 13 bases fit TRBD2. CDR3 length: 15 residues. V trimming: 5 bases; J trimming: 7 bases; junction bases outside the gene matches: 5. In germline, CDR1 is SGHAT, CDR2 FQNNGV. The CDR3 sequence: CASSRTSGSFNEQFF. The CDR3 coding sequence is TGTGCCAGCAGCCGGACTAGCGGGAGTTTTAATGAGCAGTTCTTC.

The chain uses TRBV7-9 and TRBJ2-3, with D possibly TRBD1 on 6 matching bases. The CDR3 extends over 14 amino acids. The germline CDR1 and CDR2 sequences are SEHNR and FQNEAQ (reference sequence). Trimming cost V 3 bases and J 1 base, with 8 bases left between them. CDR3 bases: TGTGCCAGCAGCTTCCGACAGGGCACAGATACGCAGTATTTT. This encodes CASSFRQGTDTQYF.

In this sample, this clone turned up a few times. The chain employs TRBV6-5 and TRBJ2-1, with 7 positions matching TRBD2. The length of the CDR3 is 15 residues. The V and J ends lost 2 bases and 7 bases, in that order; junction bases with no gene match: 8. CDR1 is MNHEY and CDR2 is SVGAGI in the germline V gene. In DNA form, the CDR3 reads TGTGCCAGCAGTTACGGCCTAGCGGTCCTTAATGAGCAGTTCTTC. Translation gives CASSYGLAVLNEQFF.

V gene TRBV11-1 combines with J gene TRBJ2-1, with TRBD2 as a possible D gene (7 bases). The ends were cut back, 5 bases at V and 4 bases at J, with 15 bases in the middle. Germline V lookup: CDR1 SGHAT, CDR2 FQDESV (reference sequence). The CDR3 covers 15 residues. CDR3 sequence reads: CASSPGGLRYNEQFF. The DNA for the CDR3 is TGTGCCAGCAGCCCCGGGGGGCTGAGGTACAATGAGCAGTTCTTC. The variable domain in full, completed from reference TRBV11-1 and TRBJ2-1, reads EAEVAQSPRYKITEKSQAVAFWCDPISGHATLYWYRQILGQGPELLVQFQDESVVDDSQLPKDRFSAERLKGVDSTLKIQPAELGDSAMYLCASSPGGLRYNEQFFGPGTRLTVL.

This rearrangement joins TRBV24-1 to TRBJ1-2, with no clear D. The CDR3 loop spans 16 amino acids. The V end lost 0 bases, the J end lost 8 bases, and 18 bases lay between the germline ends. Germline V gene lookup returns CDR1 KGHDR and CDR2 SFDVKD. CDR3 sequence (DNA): TGTGCCACCAGTGATTTGCAGGTGGGTAGACCTCGGGGCTACACCTTC. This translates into CATSDLQVGRPRGYTF.

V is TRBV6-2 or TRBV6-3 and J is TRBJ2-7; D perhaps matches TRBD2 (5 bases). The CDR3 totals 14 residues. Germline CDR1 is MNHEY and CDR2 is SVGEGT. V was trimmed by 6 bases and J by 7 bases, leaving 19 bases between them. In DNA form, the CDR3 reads TGTGCCAGCAGACCTGGGCCGACTATTCTTGAGCAGTACTTC. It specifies CASRPGPTILEQYF.

In DNA, the CDR3 is TGTGCCAGCAGCTTCTGGGACTCGGGGGAAAAACTGTTTTTT. It translates to CASSFWDSGEKLFF. The chain is built from TRBV11-2 and TRBJ1-4; D is possibly TRBD1 (5 bases). The germline V gene has CDR1 SGHAT and CDR2 FQNNGV. This CDR3 contains 14 residues. V lost 3 bases, J lost 8 bases, and 13 bases lay in between. The full variable domain, rest sourced from reference TRBV11-2 and TRBJ1-4, is EAGVAQSPRYKIIEKRQSVAFWCNPISGHATLYWYQQILGQGPKLLIQFQNNGVVDDSQLPKDRFSAERLKGVDSTLKIQPAKLEDSAVYLCASSFWDSGEKLFFGSGTQLSVL.

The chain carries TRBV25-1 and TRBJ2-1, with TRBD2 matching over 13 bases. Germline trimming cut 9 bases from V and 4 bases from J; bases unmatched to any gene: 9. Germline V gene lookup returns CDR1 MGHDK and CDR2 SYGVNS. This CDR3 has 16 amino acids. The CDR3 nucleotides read TGTGCCAGTGATACCGGGACTAGCGGGGCGTACAATGAGCAGTTCTTC. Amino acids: CASDTGTSGAYNEQFF.